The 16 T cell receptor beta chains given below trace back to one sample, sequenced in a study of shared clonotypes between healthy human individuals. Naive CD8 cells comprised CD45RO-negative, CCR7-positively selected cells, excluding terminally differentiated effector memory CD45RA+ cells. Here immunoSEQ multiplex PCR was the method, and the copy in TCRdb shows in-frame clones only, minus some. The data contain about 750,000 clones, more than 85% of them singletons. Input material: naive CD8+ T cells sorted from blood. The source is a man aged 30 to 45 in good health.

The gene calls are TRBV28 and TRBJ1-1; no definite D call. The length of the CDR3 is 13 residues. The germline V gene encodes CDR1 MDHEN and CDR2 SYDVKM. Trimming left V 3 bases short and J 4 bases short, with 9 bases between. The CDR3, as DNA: TGTGCCAGCAGTTTTCGCCCCAGCACTGAAGCTTTCTTT. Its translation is CASSFRPSTEAFF.

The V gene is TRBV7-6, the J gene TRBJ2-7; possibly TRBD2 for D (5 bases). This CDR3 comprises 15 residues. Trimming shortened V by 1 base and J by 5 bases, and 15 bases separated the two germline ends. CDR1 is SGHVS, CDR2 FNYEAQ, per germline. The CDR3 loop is CASSLEADRGDEQYF. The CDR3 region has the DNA TGTGCCAGCAGCTTAGAAGCGGACCGAGGCGACGAGCAGTACTTC. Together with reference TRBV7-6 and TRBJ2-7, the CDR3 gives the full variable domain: GAGVSQSPRYKVTKRGQDVALRCDPISGHVSLYWYRQALGQGPEFLTYFNYEAQQDKSGLPNDRFSAERPEGSISTLTIQRTEQRDSAMYRCASSLEADRGDEQYFGPGTRLTVT.

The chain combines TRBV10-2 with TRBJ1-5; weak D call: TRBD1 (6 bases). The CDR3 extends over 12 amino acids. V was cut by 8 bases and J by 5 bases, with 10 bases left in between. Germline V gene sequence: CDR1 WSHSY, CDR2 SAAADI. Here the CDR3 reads CASQSGDQPQHF. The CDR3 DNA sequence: TGCGCCAGCCAATCAGGGGATCAGCCCCAGCATTTT.

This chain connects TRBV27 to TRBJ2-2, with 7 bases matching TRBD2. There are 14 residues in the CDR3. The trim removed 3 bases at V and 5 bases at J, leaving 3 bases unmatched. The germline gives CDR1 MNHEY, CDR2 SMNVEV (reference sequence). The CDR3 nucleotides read TGTGCCAGCAGTTTCGGGGGGATGACCGGGGAGCTGTTTTTT. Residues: CASSFGGMTGELFF.

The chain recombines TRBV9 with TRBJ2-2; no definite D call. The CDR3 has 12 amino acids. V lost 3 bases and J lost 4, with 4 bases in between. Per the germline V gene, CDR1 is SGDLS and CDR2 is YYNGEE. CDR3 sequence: CASSGGTGELFF. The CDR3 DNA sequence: TGTGCCAGCAGCGGTGGCACCGGGGAGCTGTTTTTT.

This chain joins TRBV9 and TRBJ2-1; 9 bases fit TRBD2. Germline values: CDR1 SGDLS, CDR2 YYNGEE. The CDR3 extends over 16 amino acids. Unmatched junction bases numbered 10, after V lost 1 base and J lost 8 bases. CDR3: CASSVLASGRSYEQFF. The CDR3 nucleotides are TGTGCCAGCAGCGTATTAGCCAGCGGGAGGTCATATGAGCAGTTCTTC.

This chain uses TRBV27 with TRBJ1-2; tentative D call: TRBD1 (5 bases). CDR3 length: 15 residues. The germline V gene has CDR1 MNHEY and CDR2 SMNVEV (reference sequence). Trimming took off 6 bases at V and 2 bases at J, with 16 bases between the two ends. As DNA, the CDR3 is TGTGCCAGCAGCCCCTTCCGGGGGGGAAACTATGGCTACACCTTC. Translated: CASSPFRGGNYGYTF.

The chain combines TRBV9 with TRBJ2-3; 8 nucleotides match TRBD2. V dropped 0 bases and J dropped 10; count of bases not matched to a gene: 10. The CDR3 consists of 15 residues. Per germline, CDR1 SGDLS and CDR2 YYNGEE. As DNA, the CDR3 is TGTGCCAGCAGCGTAGCCGACCTAGCGGGCCGGTCGCAGTATTTT. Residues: CASSVADLAGRSQYF.

The CDR3 DNA sequence: TGTGCCAGCAGCCCGCGACTAGCGGGTTCGACCTACGAGCAGTACTTC. Translation gives CASSPRLAGSTYEQYF. This chain joins TRBV11-2 and TRBJ2-7, with 10 positions matching TRBD2. V shed 5 bases and J 2 bases; nucleotides not matched to a gene: 9. This CDR3 is built from 16 residues. From germline, CDR1 is SGHAT and CDR2 FQNNGV.

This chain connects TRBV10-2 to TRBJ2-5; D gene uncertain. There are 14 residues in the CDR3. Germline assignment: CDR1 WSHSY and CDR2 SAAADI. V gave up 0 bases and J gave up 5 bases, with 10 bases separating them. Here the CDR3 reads CASSESIPTETQYF. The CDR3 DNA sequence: TGCGCCAGCAGTGAGTCGATACCTACTGAGACCCAGTACTTC.

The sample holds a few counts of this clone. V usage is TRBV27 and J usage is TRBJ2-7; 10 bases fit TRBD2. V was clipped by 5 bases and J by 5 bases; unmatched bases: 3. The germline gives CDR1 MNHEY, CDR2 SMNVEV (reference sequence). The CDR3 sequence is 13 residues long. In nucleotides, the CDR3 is TGTGCCAGCAGTGCTAGCGGGAGCAACGAGCAGTACTTC. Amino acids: CASSASGSNEQYF.

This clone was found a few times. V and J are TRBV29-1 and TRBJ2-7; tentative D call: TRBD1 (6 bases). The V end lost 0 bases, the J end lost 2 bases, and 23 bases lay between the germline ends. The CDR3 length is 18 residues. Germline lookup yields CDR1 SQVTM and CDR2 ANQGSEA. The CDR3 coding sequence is TGCAGCGTTGAAGATAAAGGGGGTCAAGGGGTTTCACCCTACGAGCAGTACTTC. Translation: CSVEDKGGQGVSPYEQYF.

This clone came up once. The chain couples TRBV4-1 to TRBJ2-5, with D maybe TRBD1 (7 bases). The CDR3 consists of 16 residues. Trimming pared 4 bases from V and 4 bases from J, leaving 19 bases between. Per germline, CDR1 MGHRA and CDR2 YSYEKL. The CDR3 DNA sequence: TGCGCCAGCAGCCCTGAGGAGGGTCAGGGGGGAGAGACCCAGTACTTC. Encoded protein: CASSPEEGQGGETQYF.

CDR3 region: CASSLGKGAFF. As DNA, the CDR3 is TGTGCCAGCAGCTTAGGGAAAGGGGCTTTCTTT. The J gene is TRBJ1-1, the V gene TRBV7-9; D uncertain. CDR1 SEHNR and CDR2 FQNEAQ come from the germline V gene (reference sequence). This CDR3 is 11 amino acids long. Trimming left V 1 base short and J 11 bases short, with 8 bases between.

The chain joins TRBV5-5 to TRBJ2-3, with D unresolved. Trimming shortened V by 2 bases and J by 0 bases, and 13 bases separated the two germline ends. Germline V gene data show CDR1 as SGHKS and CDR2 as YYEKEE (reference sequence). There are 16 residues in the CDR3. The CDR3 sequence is CASSFRQASSTDTQYF. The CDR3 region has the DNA TGTGCCAGCAGCTTTAGGCAGGCCTCGAGCACAGATACGCAGTATTTT.

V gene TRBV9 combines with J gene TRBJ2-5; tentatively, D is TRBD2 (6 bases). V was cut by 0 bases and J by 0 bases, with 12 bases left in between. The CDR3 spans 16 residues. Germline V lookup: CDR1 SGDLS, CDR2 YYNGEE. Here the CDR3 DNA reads TGTGCCAGCAGCGTAGCACCGGAGGGGTACCAAGAGACCCAGTACTTC. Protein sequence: CASSVAPEGYQETQYF.